These T cell receptor beta chains were read from a single sample in a study of Ad26.COV2.S vaccination and SARS-CoV-2 variants. Clones were read by immunoSEQ multiplex PCR, and TCRdb kept only the in-frame ones, dropping some. The sample has 350,000 to 500,000 clones, roughly 90% seen once. The sample here was peripheral blood, taken in a trial of Ad26.COV2.S vaccine versus placebo. The receptors stem from a person between 18 and 59 years old who received the Ad26.COV2.S COVID-19 vaccine or a placebo. Each CDR3 is given with its conserved first and last residue. A D gene is named only where the DNA matches it firmly. Part of the rows lack a size; the others show once, few, many or a class for expanded clones.

NA	TRBV7-9	TRBJ1-2	NA	CASSLVSQSGGGYTF	TGTGCCAGCAGCTTAGTTTCACAGTCGGGGGGCGGCTACACCTTC
NA	TRBV15	TRBJ1-5	NA	CATSRYSGEPQHF	TGTGCCACCAGCAGATATTCGGGGGAACCCCAGCATTTT
once	TRBV10-3	TRBJ2-2	TRBD1	CAITLGQGGGELFF	TGTGCCATCACCTTGGGACAGGGTGGCGGGGAGCTGTTTTTT
NA	TRBV30	TRBJ1-4	NA	CAWSVKQGNEKLFF	TGTGCCTGGAGTGTTAAACAGGGTAATGAAAAACTGTTTTTT
NA	TRBV6-5	TRBJ1-1	NA	CASSEVMNTEAFF	TGTGCCAGCTCCGAAGTCATGAACACTGAAGCTTTCTTT
once	TRBV29-1	TRBJ2-2	NA	CSVPGQGSWTGELFF	TGCAGCGTCCCCGGGCAGGGGAGCTGGACCGGGGAGCTGTTTTTT
NA	TRBV9	TRBJ1-4	NA	CASSEQGTGNEKLFF	TGTGCCAGCAGTGAACAGGGAACGGGTAATGAAAAACTGTTTTTT
NA	TRBV2	TRBJ1-1	NA	CASSTGTTLTEAFF	TGTGCCAGCAGTACCGGGACGACCTTGACTGAAGCTTTCTTT
NA	TRBV19	TRBJ2-7	NA	CASSIDSTSYEQYF	TGTGCCAGTAGTATAGACAGCACCTCCTACGAGCAGTACTTC
NA	TRBV19	TRBJ1-5	NA	CASSIDGRNQPQHF	TGTGCCAGTAGTATAGACGGGAGGAATCAGCCCCAGCATTTT
once	TRBV4-3	TRBJ1-2	NA	CASSHDPGMDGYTF	TGCGCCAGCAGCCACGATCCAGGAATGGATGGCTACACCTTC
once	TRBV5-6	TRBJ1-4	NA	CASSLAGRGEKLFF	TGTGCCAGCAGCTTGGCTGGGAGGGGTGAAAAACTGTTTTTT
NA	TRBV7-3	TRBJ2-2	NA	CASSPGPNTGELFF	TGTGCCAGCAGCCCGGGACCGAACACCGGGGAGCTGTTTTTT
NA	TRBV1	TRBJ1-1	NA	CTSRPTGTGTNTEAFF	TGCACCAGCAGGCCAACCGGGACAGGGACGAACACTGAAGCTTTCTTT
NA	TRBV7-2	TRBJ2-1	NA	CASSGVRYEQFF	TGTGCCAGCAGCGGCGTGAGGTATGAGCAGTTCTTC
NA	TRBV7-2	TRBJ2-2	TRBD1	CASSGTGDTGELFF	TGTGCCAGCAGCGGGACAGGTGACACCGGGGAGCTGTTTTTT
NA	TRBV2	TRBJ2-5	NA	CASSHRPQETQYF	TGTGCCAGCAGCCACCGGCCCCAAGAGACCCAGTACTTC
NA	TRBV27	TRBJ1-1	TRBD1	CASRDRQGATEAFF	TGTGCCAGCAGGGACAGACAGGGCGCCACTGAAGCTTTCTTT
NA	TRBV7-9	TRBJ2-7	NA	CASSLQEIYEQYF	TGTGCCAGCAGCCTACAGGAGATCTACGAGCAGTACTTC
NA	TRBV25-1	TRBJ2-2	NA	CASSESKGWRGPGELFF	TGTGCCAGCAGTGAATCGAAGGGCTGGAGGGGACCGGGGGAGCTGTTTTTT
NA	TRBV28	TRBJ2-7	NA	CASSLPQGGYEQYF	TGTGCCAGCAGTTTACCCCAGGGGGGTTACGAGCAGTACTTC
NA	TRBV28	TRBJ2-3	NA	CASSNRVGYFGTDTQYF	TGTGCCAGCTCGAACAGGGTAGGGTATTTTGGCACAGATACGCAGTATTTT
NA	TRBV7-6	TRBJ2-7	NA	CASSTDGVSYEQYF	TGTGCCAGCAGCACGGACGGAGTCTCCTACGAGCAGTACTTC
NA	TRBV28	TRBJ2-7	NA	CASSFSDRSYEQYF	TGTGCCAGCAGTTTCTCCGACAGGTCCTACGAGCAGTACTTC
NA	TRBV18	TRBJ1-3	NA	CASSPSGDSGNTIYF	TGTGCCAGCTCACCAAGCGGAGATTCTGGAAACACCATATATTTT
once	TRBV3-1/TRBV3-2	TRBJ1-1	NA	CASSQLRTEKNTEAFF	TGTGCCAGCAGCCAACTTCGGACAGAGAAGAACACTGAAGCTTTCTTT
NA	TRBV27	TRBJ1-5	NA	CASAPPGGNQPQHF	TGTGCCAGCGCCCCTCCCGGGGGGAATCAGCCCCAGCATTTT
NA	TRBV7-2	TRBJ2-3	TRBD2	CASSSGLAGGWADTQYF	TGTGCCAGCAGCTCGGGTCTCGCGGGGGGCTGGGCAGATACGCAGTATTTT
NA	TRBV5-1	TRBJ2-7	NA	CASSLEGFGVYEQYF	TGCGCCAGCAGCCTGGAGGGTTTTGGGGTCTACGAGCAGTACTTC
once	TRBV3-1/TRBV3-2	TRBJ1-2	TRBD1	CASSQLSTGDGYTF	TGTGCCAGCAGCCAATTGTCTACAGGGGATGGCTACACCTTC
NA	TRBV3-1/TRBV3-2	TRBJ1-5	TRBD1	CASSQEEGQGPMCNQPQHF	TGTGCCAGCAGCCAAGAAGAGGGACAGGGACCTATGTGCAATCAGCCCCAGCATTTT
once	TRBV28	TRBJ1-5	NA	CASSPPARAGQPQHF	TGTGCCAGCAGCCCCCCCGCAAGGGCGGGTCAGCCCCAGCATTTT
NA	TRBV10-3	TRBJ2-5	NA	CAISDGTNLRGPQETQYF	TGTGCCATCAGCGACGGGACAAACTTGCGGGGGCCCCAAGAGACCCAGTACTTC
NA	TRBV4-3	TRBJ1-1	NA	CASSQDRQRAEAFF	TGCGCCAGCAGCCAAGATCGGCAAAGGGCTGAAGCTTTCTTT
NA	TRBV6-1	TRBJ2-7	TRBD2	CASSEVGGGHSYEQYF	TGTGCCAGCAGTGAAGTTGGCGGGGGGCACTCCTACGAGCAGTACTTC
once	TRBV7-2	TRBJ1-3	TRBD1	CASSGRTGAGNTIYF	TGTGCCAGCAGCGGACGGACAGGGGCTGGAAACACCATATATTTT
NA	TRBV7-9	TRBJ1-4	NA	CASSLYGVTNEKLFF	TGTGCCAGCAGCTTATATGGGGTAACTAATGAAAAACTGTTTTTT
NA	TRBV6-2/TRBV6-3	TRBJ1-5	NA	CASSLGGSFNQPQHF	TGTGCCAGCAGCCTAGGGGGGTCCTTCAATCAGCCCCAGCATTTT
once	TRBV10-1	TRBJ1-4	TRBD1	CASSESSGTGLEKLFF	TGCGCCAGCAGTGAGTCGTCCGGGACAGGGTTAGAAAAACTGTTTTTT
NA	TRBV28	TRBJ2-7	NA	CATGTPAEQYF	TGTGCCACCGGGACGCCCGCCGAGCAGTACTTC
NA	TRBV19	TRBJ1-1	TRBD1	CASSITHETGGNTEAFF	TGTGCCAGTAGTATCACTCACGAAACAGGGGGGAACACTGAAGCTTTCTTT
NA	TRBV11-3	TRBJ2-3	NA	CASSLEGQGTDTQYF	TGTGCCAGCAGCTTAGAAGGGCAAGGGACCGATACGCAGTATTTT
NA	TRBV21-1	TRBJ2-3	NA	CASTRRRDRSLVGTDTQYF	TGTGCCAGCACCCGACGCCGGGACAGAAGCTTAGTAGGCACAGATACGCAGTATTTT
NA	TRBV4-3	TRBJ1-2	NA	CASSQDRDYGYTF	TGCGCCAGCAGCCAGGACAGAGACTATGGCTACACCTTC